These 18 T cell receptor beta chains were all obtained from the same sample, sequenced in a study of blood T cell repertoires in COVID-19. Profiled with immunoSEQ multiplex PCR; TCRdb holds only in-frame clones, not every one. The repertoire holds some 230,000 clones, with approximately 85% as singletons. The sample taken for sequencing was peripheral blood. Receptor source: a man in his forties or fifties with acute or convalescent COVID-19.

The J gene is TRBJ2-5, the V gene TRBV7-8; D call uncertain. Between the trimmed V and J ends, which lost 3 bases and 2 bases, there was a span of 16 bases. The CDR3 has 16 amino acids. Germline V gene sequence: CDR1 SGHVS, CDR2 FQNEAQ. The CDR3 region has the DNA TGTGCCAGCAGCTTTGGAGCCCCCGGCCCTCAAGAGACCCAGTACTTC. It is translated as CASSFGAPGPQETQYF.

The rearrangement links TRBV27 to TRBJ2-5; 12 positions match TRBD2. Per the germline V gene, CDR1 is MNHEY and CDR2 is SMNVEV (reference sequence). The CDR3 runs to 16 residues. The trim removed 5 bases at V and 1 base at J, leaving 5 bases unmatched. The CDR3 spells CASSARLAGAQETQYF. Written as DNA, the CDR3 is TGTGCCAGCAGTGCACGACTAGCGGGGGCCCAAGAGACCCAGTACTTC.

The CDR3 DNA follows: TGTGCCAGCAGCATACAGGGGAGCAATCAGCCCCAGCATTTT. This translates into CASSIQGSNQPQHF. The V and J genes are TRBV7-2 and TRBJ1-5, with 7 bases aligning to TRBD1. The CDR3 is made up of 14 amino acids. Trimming took 5 bases from V and 1 from J; bases not matched to a gene: 2. Germline CDR1 and CDR2: SGHTA and FQGNSA.

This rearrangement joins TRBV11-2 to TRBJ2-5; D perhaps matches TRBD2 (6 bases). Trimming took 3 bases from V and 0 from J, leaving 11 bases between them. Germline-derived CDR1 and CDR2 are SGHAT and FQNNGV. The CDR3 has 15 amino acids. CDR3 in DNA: TGTGCCAGCAGCTTTCCTCTAGCGCACCAAGAGACCCAGTACTTC. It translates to CASSFPLAHQETQYF.

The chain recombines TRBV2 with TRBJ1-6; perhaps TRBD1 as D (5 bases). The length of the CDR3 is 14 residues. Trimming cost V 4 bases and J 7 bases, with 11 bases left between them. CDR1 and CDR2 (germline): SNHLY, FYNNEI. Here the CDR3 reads CASSVQGNNSPLHF. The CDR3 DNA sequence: TGTGCCAGCAGTGTCCAGGGAAACAATTCACCCCTCCACTTT.

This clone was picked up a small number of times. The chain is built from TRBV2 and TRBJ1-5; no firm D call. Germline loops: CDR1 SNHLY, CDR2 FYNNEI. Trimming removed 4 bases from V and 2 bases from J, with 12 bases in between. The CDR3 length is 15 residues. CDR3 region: CASSGEGDGNQPQHF. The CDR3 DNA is TGTGCCAGCAGTGGTGAGGGTGATGGCAATCAGCCCCAGCATTTT.

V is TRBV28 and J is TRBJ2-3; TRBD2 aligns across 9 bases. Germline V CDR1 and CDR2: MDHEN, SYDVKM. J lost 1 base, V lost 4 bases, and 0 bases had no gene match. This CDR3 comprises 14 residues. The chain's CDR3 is CASSWTSGTDTQYF. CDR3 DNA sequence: TGTGCCAGCAGTTGGACTAGCGGCACAGATACGCAGTATTTT.

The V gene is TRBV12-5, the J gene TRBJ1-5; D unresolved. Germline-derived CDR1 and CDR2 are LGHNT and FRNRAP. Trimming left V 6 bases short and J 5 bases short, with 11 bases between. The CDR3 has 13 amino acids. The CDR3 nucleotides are TGTGCTAGTGGCGGACTGACCGATCAGCCCCAGCATTTT. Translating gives CASGGLTDQPQHF.

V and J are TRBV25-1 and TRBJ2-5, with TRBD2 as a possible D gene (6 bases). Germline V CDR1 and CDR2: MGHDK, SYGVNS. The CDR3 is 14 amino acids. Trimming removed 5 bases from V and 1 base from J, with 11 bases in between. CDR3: CASSLGGIQETQYF. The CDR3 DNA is TGTGCCAGCAGTCTGGGGGGTATCCAAGAGACCCAGTACTTC.

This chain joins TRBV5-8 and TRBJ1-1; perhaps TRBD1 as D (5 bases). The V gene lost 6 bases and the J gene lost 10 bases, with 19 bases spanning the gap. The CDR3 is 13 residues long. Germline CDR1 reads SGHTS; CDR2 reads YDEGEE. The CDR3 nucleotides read TGTGCCAGCAACCCTGAGGTAGGGGTATCAGCTTTCTTT. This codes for CASNPEVGVSAFF. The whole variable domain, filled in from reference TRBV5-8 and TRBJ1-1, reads EAGVTQSPTHLIKTRGQQATLRCSPISGHTSVYWYQQALGLGLQFLLWYDEGEERNRGNFPPRFSGRQFPNYSSELNVNALELEDSALYLCASNPEVGVSAFFGQGTRLTVV.

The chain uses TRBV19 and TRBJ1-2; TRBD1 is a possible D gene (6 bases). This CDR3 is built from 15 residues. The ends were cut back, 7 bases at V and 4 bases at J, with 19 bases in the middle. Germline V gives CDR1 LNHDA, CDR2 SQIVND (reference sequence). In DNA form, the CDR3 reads TGTGCCAGTAAGCTTAATACAGGGAAATCCTATGGCTACACCTTC. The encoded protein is CASKLNTGKSYGYTF.

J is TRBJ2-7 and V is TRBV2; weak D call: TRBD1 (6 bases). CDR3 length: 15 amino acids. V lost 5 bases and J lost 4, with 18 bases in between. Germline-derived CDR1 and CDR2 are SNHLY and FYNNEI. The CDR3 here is CASSTAEPGHYEQYF. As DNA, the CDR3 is TGTGCCAGCAGTACCGCCGAACCGGGACATTACGAGCAGTACTTC.

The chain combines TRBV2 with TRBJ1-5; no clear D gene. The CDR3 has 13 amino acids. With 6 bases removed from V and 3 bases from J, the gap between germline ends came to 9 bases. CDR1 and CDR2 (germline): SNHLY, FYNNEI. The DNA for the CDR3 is TGTGCCAGCAGGTGGCAGGTCAATCAGCCCCAGCATTTT. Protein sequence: CASRWQVNQPQHF.

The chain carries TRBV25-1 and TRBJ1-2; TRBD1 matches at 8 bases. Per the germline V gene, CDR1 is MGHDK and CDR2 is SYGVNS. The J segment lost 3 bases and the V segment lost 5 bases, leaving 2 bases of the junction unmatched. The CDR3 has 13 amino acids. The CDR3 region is CASSLTGDYGYTF. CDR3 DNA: TGTGCCAGCAGTCTGACAGGGGACTATGGCTACACCTTC.

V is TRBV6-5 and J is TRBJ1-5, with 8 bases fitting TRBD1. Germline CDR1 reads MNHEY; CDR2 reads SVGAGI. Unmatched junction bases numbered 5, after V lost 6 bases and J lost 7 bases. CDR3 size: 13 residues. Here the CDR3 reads CASRRGQGQPQHF. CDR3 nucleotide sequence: TGTGCCAGCAGACGCGGACAGGGCCAGCCCCAGCATTTT.

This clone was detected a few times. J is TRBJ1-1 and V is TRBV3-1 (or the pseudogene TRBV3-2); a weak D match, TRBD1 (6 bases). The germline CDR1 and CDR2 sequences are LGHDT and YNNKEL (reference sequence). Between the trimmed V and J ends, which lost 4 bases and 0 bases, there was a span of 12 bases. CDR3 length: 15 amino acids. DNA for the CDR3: TGTGCCAGCAGCCCCCGCGGGGGCTTGAACACTGAAGCTTTCTTT. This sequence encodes CASSPRGGLNTEAFF.

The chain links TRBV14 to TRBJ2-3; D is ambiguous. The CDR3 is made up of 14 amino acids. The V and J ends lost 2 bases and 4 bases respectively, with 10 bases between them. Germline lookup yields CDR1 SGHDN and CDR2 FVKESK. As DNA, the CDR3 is TGTGCCAGCAGCCAACTGCTTGGGCCAGATACGCAGTATTTT. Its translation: CASSQLLGPDTQYF. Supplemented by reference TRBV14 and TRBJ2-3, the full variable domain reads EAGVTQFPSHSVIEKGQTVTLRCDPISGHDNLYWYRRVMGKEIKFLLHFVKESKQDESGMPNNRFLAERTGGTYSTLKVQPAELEDSGVYFCASSQLLGPDTQYFGPGTRLTVL.

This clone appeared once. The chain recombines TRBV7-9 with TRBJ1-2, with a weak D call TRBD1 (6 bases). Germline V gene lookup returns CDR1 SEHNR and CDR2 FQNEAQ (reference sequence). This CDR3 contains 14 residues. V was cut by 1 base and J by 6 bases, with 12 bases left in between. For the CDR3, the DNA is TGTGCCAGCAGCTTAGGTTTACAGGGTGATGGCTACACCTTC. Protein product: CASSLGLQGDGYTF.